The entry that follows covers one TCR beta chain sequence. Its antigen is as yet unknown. These data are taken from a study of long-term antiretroviral therapy in people with HIV. Study-level results: Patients on ART gained diversity, which nonetheless stayed below transplant donor controls. Blood sampling spanned 2004 to 2017, possibly under older ART regimens. It was observed that HIV repertoires exhibited narrower CDR3 length ranges than controls.

The CDR3 loop spans 12 amino acids. The V gene lost 4 bases and the J gene lost 8 bases, with 10 bases spanning the gap. Per germline, CDR1 SGHNT and CDR2 YYREEE (reference sequence). Survey-level resolution applied to immunoSEQ assay v3.0. Data came from immunoSEQ multiplex PCR; TCRdb stores just in-frame clones and leaves some out. The table includes 30,000 or so clones, around 97% detected once. Among participants with HIV, every one received treatment in the United States. This TCR was recovered from a man aged 25-45 years with HIV. Specimen: unsorted PBMCs, collected 7.6 years after starting antiretroviral therapy. The rearrangement uses TRBV5-4 and TRBJ2-1; no firm D call. The CDR3 sequence: CASSLPADEQFF. The CDR3 coding sequence is TGTGCCAGCAGCCTCCCTGCAGATGAGCAGTTCTTC. Combining the CDR3 with reference TRBV5-4 and TRBJ2-1 gives the whole variable domain ETGVTQSPTHLIKTRGQQVTLRCSSQSGHNTVSWYQQALGQGPQFIFQYYREEENGRGNFPPRFSGLQFPNYSSELNVNALELDDSALYLCASSLPADEQFFGPGTRLTVL.